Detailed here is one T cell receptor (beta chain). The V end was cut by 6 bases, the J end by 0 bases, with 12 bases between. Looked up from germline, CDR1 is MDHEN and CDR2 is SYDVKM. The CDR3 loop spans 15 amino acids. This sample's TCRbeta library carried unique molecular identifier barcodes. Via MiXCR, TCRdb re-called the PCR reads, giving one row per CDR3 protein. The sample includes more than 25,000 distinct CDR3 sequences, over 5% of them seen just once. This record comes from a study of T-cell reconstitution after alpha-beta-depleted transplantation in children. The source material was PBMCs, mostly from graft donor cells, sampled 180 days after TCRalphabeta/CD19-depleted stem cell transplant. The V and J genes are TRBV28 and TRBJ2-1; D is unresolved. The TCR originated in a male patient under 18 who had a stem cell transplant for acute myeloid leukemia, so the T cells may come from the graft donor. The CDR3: CASRPRVPSYNEQFF. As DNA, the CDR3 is TGTGCCAGCAGACCTCGGGTTCCCTCCTACAATGAGCAGTTCTTC.